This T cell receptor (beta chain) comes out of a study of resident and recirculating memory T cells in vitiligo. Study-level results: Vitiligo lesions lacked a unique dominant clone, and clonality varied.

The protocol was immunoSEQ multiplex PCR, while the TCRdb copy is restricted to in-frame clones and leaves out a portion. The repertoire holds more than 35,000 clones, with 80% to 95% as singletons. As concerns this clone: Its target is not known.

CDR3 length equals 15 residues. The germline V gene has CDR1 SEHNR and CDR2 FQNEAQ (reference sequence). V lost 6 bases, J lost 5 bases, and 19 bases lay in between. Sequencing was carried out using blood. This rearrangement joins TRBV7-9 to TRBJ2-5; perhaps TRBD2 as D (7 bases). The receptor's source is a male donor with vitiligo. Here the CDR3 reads CASSRGAKGFETQYF. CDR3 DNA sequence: TGTGCCAGCAGTCGGGGGGCCAAGGGTTTCGAGACCCAGTACTTC. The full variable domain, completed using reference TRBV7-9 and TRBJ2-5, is DTGVSQNPRHKITKRGQNVTFRCDPISEHNRLYWYRQTLGQGPEFLTYFQNEAQLEKSRLLSDRFSAERPKGSFSTLEIQRTEQGDSAMYLCASSRGAKGFETQYFGPGTRLLVL.